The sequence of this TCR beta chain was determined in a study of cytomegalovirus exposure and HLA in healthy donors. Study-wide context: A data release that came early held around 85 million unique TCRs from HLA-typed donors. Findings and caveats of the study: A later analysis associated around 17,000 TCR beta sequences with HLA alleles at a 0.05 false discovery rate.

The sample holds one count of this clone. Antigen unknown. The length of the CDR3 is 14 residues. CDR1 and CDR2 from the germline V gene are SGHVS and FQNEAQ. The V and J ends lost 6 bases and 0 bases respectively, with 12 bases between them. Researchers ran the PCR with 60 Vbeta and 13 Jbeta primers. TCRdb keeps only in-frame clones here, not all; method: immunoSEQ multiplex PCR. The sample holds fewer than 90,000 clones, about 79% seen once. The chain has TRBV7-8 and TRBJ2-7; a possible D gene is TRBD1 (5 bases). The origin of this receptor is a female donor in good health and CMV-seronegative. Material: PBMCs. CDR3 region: CASRKQESSYEQYF. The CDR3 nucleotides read TGTGCCAGCAGGAAACAGGAAAGCTCCTACGAGCAGTACTTC.